The present TCR beta chain was sequenced within a study of PD-L1 blockade in urothelial cancer (dated by TCRdb to 2017 to 2019). Context from the whole study: Every patient began therapy in 2014 and was given atezolizumab 1,200 mg intravenously every 3 weeks. Blood samples were analyzed at two time points: 3 weeks after treatment start (second dose) and 6 weeks after treatment start. Durable clinical benefit was defined as a progression-free survival longer than 6 months, and TCR features were additionally tested against progression-free survival and overall survival. Blood samples yielded a median of approximately 150,000 T cells and approximately 83,000 unique TCRs, with median clonality around 0.084. Pretreatment tumor samples, along with matched peripheral blood collected serially before and after atezolizumab treatment, underwent TCR sequencing. Nine or ten patients reached durable clinical benefit, while 15 to 25 patients did not. In the same patients, whole exome sequencing and RNA sequencing of pretreatment tumors were performed in addition to TCR sequencing. Pretreatment blood TCR-seq was available for about 28 patients, at least one posttreatment blood collection was obtained for about 25 patients, and tumor TCR-seq was available for about 25 patients. Patients had an ECOG performance status of 0 or 1 and had received between 0 and 3 prior chemotherapy regimens. About nine tenths of the roughly 29 patients were identified as males with urothelial cancer of bladder origin, and a prior smoking history was reported by 18 of 29 patients. An exploratory multi-omic analysis was conducted of the somatic, immune and clinical correlates of response to PD-L1 blockade with atezolizumab in urothelial cancer.

The CDR3 numbers 15 residues from cysteine through phenylalanine. The read is trimmed to its CDR3 DNA, 45 bases read in frame from base 1. For CDR1 and CDR2, the germline V gene lists SGHRS and YFSETQ. Unmatched junction bases come to 3, with V trimmed by 4 bases and J by 0 bases. The label giving this sample's time point can be read as: pretreatment peripheral blood. The cohort comprised nearly 30 patients with locally advanced or metastatic urothelial carcinoma treated at Memorial Sloan Kettering on a trial protocol. Peripheral blood mononuclear cells were collected pretreatment and during treatment, with between 1 and 8 total time points per patient. The Qiagen DNeasy Blood extraction kit was used to purify genomic DNA from total PBMCs and from tumor samples. PBMCs were collected pretreatment and during treatment, and were isolated and stored as previously described. Each PCR received spiked-in synthetic TCR analog templates so that absolute template abundance could be estimated from read counts. Using the immunoSEQ assay, TCRbeta CDR3 regions were amplified from genomic DNA with bias-controlled V and J gene primers. Sequencing of rearranged TCRbeta segments was performed at approximately 20X coverage. In the paper's pipeline: Sequencing errors were corrected by clustering and CDR3s were annotated against IMGT to assign V, D and J genes. Only productive TCRbeta rearrangements were used in downstream analyses, excluding out-of-frame or stop-codon sequences. Clonality was computed as one minus Shannon entropy normalized by the log of the number of unique productive sequences. Fisher's exact test with Benjamini-Hochberg correction, at a threshold of adjusted p below 0.01, was used to find clones that differed between time points or between blood and tumor. TCRdb holds this immuneACCESS table with in-frame rearrangements only. Some clones are missing; in checked studies, unresolved V genes explain under half, and the rest has no known cause. For V, J and clone size, that table is used; D and trimming come from the DNA. In all, the sample holds tens of thousands of clones, and approximately 80% of those were seen once. The top ten constitute 1% to 1.5% of the sample.

Regarding this clone: Its recognized antigen is unknown. The record has no base qualities; no much larger clone is one base away.

Overall study outcomes, separate from this receptor: Because the sample size was small (n of about 29) and many exploratory analyses were performed, the results are intended to be hypothesis-generating. At 3 weeks after the start of treatment, tumor-associated TCR clones in peripheral blood had expanded more in patients with durable benefit (n ≈ 24, p = 0.022). A pretreatment peripheral blood TCR clonality below the median was linked to improved progression-free and overall survival.

The sequence is built from TRBV5-1 and TRBJ2-5, and TRBD2 aligns with 10 junction nucleotides. The source is a man over 45 with urothelial cancer. Sequencing used PBMCs, obtained around atezolizumab (anti-PD-L1) treatment. The DNA sequence follows: TGCGCCAGCAGCGCACTAGCGGGGAACCAAGAGACCCAGTACTTC. This yields the protein CASSALAGNQETQYF.